This T cell receptor beta chain is from a study of response to subunit inactivated influenza vaccine. General study results and limits: Researchers suggested that each seasonal influenza vaccination recruits few new T cells.

TCRdb ran MiXCR on the RT-PCR reads and lists one entry per CDR3 protein. The profile shows more than 250,000 distinct CDR3 sequences, 21% of them singletons. The germline CDR1 and CDR2 sequences are LGHNT and FRNRAP. V gave up 6 bases and J gave up 6 bases, with 11 bases separating them. CDR3 size: 12 residues. This clonotype was found a few times. Antigen: not known. The origin of this receptor is a man aged 45 to 75 who received an inactivated influenza vaccine. The chain carries TRBV12-5 and TRBJ1-1; perhaps TRBD1 as D (5 bases). The sequencing used PBMCs from blood, collected less than 22 months after vaccination. In DNA, the CDR3 is TGTGCTAGTGGACTCGGGGGGGCTGAAGCTTTCTTT. This gives the protein CASGLGGAEAFF.